This TCR beta chain was observed in a study of identical twins listed by TCRdb under 2016. Concerning the study at large: The study deep-sequenced TCR alpha and beta repertoires from monozygotic twins, unrelated adults of various ages and cord blood to test whether fetal clonotypes persist. To rule out contamination, replicate twin experiments were performed at different times with different library preparation protocols.

Findings and caveats that apply to the study as a whole: Fewer insertions were carried by abundant cord blood beta clonotypes; a weaker similar trend was observed in young adult naive repertoires, while no such trend was observed in memory repertoires. Because the same donors could not be followed over many years, the conclusions depended on cross-sectional statistical analysis. Zero-insertion analyses could be partly confounded by invariant T cells such as MAIT and iNKT, although diverse VJ usage argued against such confounding for most clonotypes. Out-of-frame TCR alpha sequences shared between twins showed an excess of low generation-probability sequences compared with coincidental sharing between unrelated individuals. A weaker excess of twin sharing was found in beta out-of-frame sequences because the signal-to-noise ratio was lowered by fewer shared sequences. Out-of-frame TCR alpha sharing in monozygotic twins was systematically underestimated by recombination models, whereas sharing between unrelated individuals was in agreement with the recombination models.

Library construction relied on 5' RACE. Sequencing relied on an Illumina HiSeq 2000. A universal primer binding site was introduced by template switching, and a unique molecular identifier was present in the final cDNA, enabling accurate counting of TCR cDNA molecules. First-strand cDNA for TCR alpha and beta chains was synthesized from specific primers in the conserved constant-segment region. To control for contamination, every cDNA library carried two barcodes: a SMART-Mk sample barcode plus Illumina barcodes. Two successive PCR steps introduced TruSeq adapter sequences along with Illumina sample barcodes. Sequencing of the TCR alpha and beta cDNA libraries was done on the Illumina HiSeq platform using custom primers. In the source study's methods: MiGEC processed the raw reads to extract unique molecular identifiers, while MiXCR was used to determine the CDR3 positions. Recombination models were inferred per individual with the repgenHMM and IGoR tools using an EM algorithm. Shared clonotype analysis was performed with the tcR package in R, normalizing sharing by the product of cloneset sizes. Out-of-frame nonproductive sequences were analyzed to study raw recombination free of thymic and clonal selection effects. Clones were called with MiXCR by TCRdb after fastp trimmed the public reads at Q25, and only in-frame beta chains were retained. Merged by CDR3 protein, the rows form single entries marked with the most common genes and DNA. TCRdb's processing, not the study's, gives the V and J calls here. In all, the sample holds roughly 500,000 distinct CDR3 sequences, and roughly a fifth of those were seen once. Roughly 0.91% of the sample comes from the top ten.

Every donor in the study was a healthy Caucasian. Three pairs of female monozygotic twins, all aged about 18 to 29 years, were included in the twin cohort. CD4+ and CD8+ T cell populations were isolated with positive isolation kits from Invitrogen. This clonotype was detected only a few times. Its antigen is currently not known. No per-base quality is available; no much larger clone lies one base away. The sample also formed part of further work on T cells expressing NK-cell markers. That second publication adds: In sorted CD3+CD56+NKG2C+, CD3+CD56+NKG2C- and CD3+CD56-NKG2C+ T-cell subsets from eight or nine donors, TCR beta-chain repertoires were profiled. Of the eight sequenced donors, seven were found to be HCMV-seropositive and one was found to be HCMV-seronegative. In several experiments an anti-gammadeltaTCR antibody was added to restrict sorting to alphabetaTCR-expressing T cells. In 5 to 7 donors, the dominant CD3+CD56+NKG2C+ clonotypes ranked among the top 10 CD8+ clonotypes, making up about 1.0-8% of CD8+ T cells. Those dominant clonotypes were again the most abundant among CD3+CD56-NKG2C+ cells in a few donors, at roughly 25-60.1%. Whether the expanded NKG2C-expressing T cell clones were specific for HCMV antigens remained unclear. The study sequenced eight donors, all healthy volunteers chosen at random: three men and five women. To determine HCMV serostatus, a commercial ELISA kit was used to detect HCMV-specific IgG in serum. MIGEC was used to demultiplex reads and group reads by UMI, and MiTCR was used to assemble and quantify clonotypes. To remove erroneous sequences, TCR cDNA sequences were retained only when supported by two or more reads. The tcR package was used for downstream repertoire analysis, and clonotypes were matched between fractions using CDR3 nucleotide sequence together with V segment. VDJmatch was used to annotate antigen specificity against VDJdb, with one amino acid substitution allowed in CDR3.

The sequenced sample consisted of CD4+ T cells sorted from blood. The TCR originated in a woman between 18 and 29 years old in good health.

The CDR3 protein: CASSYAPPSAKNIQYF. The nucleotide sequence is TGTGCCAGCAGTTATGCTCCGCCCTCGGCCAAAAACATTCAGTACTTC. The sequence joins TRBV6-5 to TRBJ2-4, with the identity of the D gene unclear. Including the terminal cysteine and phenylalanine, the CDR3 comprises 16 residues. Just CDR3 DNA is preserved here, 48 bases in frame from base 1. Based on the germline V gene, the CDR1 and CDR2 sequences are MNHEY and SVGAGI. V gives up 3 bases and J gives up 1 base, and the segment between their germline ends measures 13 bases.